These 23 T cell receptor beta chains were all obtained from the same sample, sequenced in a study of T cell repertoires in aging, cancer and after chemotherapy. A mixed TRB-A/B primer pool amplified rearranged TRB by multiplex touch-down PCR. Each CDR3 protein is one row after TCRdb ran MiXCR on the multiplex PCR reads. The sample carries about 1,000 distinct CDR3 sequences, 29% recorded once. TCR beta rearrangements were amplified from peripheral blood genomic DNA. Sequencing used blood. The receptors derive from a human donor with a solid tumor.

This clonotype was found once. A much larger clone lies one base from this, so it may be a read error. This chain joins TRBV20-1 and TRBJ1-3; D gene ambiguous. This CDR3 region has 15 residues. V was cut by 5 bases and J by 2 bases, with 16 bases left in between. Germline CDR1 is DFQATT and CDR2 is SNEGSKA (reference sequence). This chain's CDR3 is CSAPDVDSPGNTIYF. Here the CDR3 DNA reads TGCAGTGCTCCAGATGTCGACTCCCCTGGAAACACCATATATTTT.

This clonotype was seen only a few times. This chain joins TRBV11-2 and TRBJ2-2; 10 bases are a match to TRBD2. The V segment lost 5 bases and the J segment 5 bases; nucleotides outside the gene matches: 8. The CDR3 consists of 16 residues. From germline, CDR1 is SGHAT and CDR2 FQNNGV. The CDR3 here is CASSPYSGRTTGELFF. The CDR3 nucleotides read TGTGCCAGCAGCCCTTATAGCGGGAGGACAACCGGGGAGCTGTTTTTT.

CDR3 sequence: CATGENTGELFF. Written as DNA, the CDR3 is TGTGCCACAGGGGAGAACACCGGGGAGCTGTTTTTT. The J gene is TRBJ2-2, the V gene TRBV7-6, with D perhaps matching TRBD1 (6 bases). Trimming stripped 10 bases from V and 1 base from J, with 7 bases between. Germline V gene lookup returns CDR1 SGHVS and CDR2 FNYEAQ. The CDR3 length is 12 residues.

Sample share makes this clonotype large. The DNA for the CDR3 is TGCAGTGCTAGCCCCGCCACAGATACGCAGTATTTT. It codes for CSASPATDTQYF. This chain links TRBV20-1 with TRBJ2-3; no firm D call. In germline, CDR1 is DFQATT, CDR2 SNEGSKA (reference sequence). The CDR3 covers 12 residues. Between the trimmed V and J ends, which lost 3 bases and 2 bases, there was a span of 6 bases.

By share, this clonotype ranks as medium-sized (0.01 to 0.1%). This chain uses TRBV4-1 with TRBJ2-5; D is unresolved. The CDR3 sequence is 17 residues long. Germline loops: CDR1 MGHRA, CDR2 YSYEKL. Trimming shortened V by 0 bases and J by 0 bases, and 14 bases separated the two germline ends. CDR3 in amino acids: CASSQDYLTTYQETQYF. CDR3 bases: TGCGCCAGCAGCCAAGATTATCTGACCACGTACCAAGAGACCCAGTACTTC.

This chain connects TRBV20-1 to TRBJ2-7; D possibly corresponds to TRBD2 (6 bases). V lost 5 bases to trimming and J lost 7 bases, with 21 bases between them. The CDR3 has 14 residues. Germline CDR1 DFQATT, CDR2 SNEGSKA (reference sequence). DNA of the CDR3: TGCAGTGCTTCGTCGGGAGATGTTGCTAAGGAGCAGTACTTC. As protein: CSASSGDVAKEQYF.

By its share, this clonotype is medium-sized (0.01 to 0.1%). This sequence joins TRBV5-1 and TRBJ2-5; D is ambiguous. V was trimmed by 2 bases and J by 5 bases, leaving 19 bases between them. From germline, CDR1 is SGHRS and CDR2 YFSETQ. The CDR3 extends over 16 amino acids. The CDR3 is CASSLQPTGPWETQYF. CDR3 DNA: TGCGCCAGCAGCTTACAACCCACCGGGCCTTGGGAGACCCAGTACTTC.

This clonotype ranks as hyperexpanded (1% or more). The CDR3 nucleotides are TGTGCCAGTAGTTTCGGACTAGCGGGAGGTCCTGGTAGCACAGATACGCAGTATTTT. Translating it yields CASSFGLAGGPGSTDTQYF. The V call is TRBV19, the J call TRBJ2-3, with 14 bases lining up with TRBD2. The CDR3 runs to 19 residues. Germline loops: CDR1 LNHDA, CDR2 SQIVND (reference sequence). J gave up 0 bases and V 5 bases, and 10 bases lay outside the gene matches.

Within the sample, this clonotype is large. This sequence joins TRBV7-2 and TRBJ1-2, with D perhaps TRBD1 (5 bases). The V and J ends lost 0 bases and 0 bases respectively, with 11 bases between them. The length of the CDR3 is 16 residues. Germline V lookup: CDR1 SGHTA, CDR2 FQGNSA. This chain's CDR3 is CASSLARWGANYGYTF. As DNA, the CDR3 is TGTGCCAGCAGCTTAGCGCGGTGGGGGGCTAACTATGGCTACACCTTC.

This clonotype ranks as medium-sized (0.01 to 0.1%). The V and J genes are TRBV5-6 and TRBJ2-4; D unresolved. This CDR3 has 16 amino acids. Trimming pared 4 bases from V and 0 bases from J, leaving 14 bases between. The V gene's germline CDR1 is SGHDT and CDR2 YYEEEE. The CDR3 coding sequence is TGTGCCAGCAGCCTTATCGGAGCCCTAGCCAAAAACATTCAGTACTTC. Translation gives CASSLIGALAKNIQYF.

Sample share makes this clonotype medium-sized. The rearrangement links TRBV20-1 to TRBJ2-5, with a weak D call TRBD2 (5 bases). The germline V and J ends were trimmed by 6 bases and 5 bases, with 13 bases remaining between them. Germline values: CDR1 DFQATT, CDR2 SNEGSKA (reference sequence). The CDR3 consists of 12 residues. The CDR3 sequence: CSAREGLETQYF. CDR3 in DNA: TGCAGTGCCCGGGAAGGTTTGGAGACCCAGTACTTC.

By share of the sample, this clonotype is medium-sized. The V call is TRBV28, the J call TRBJ1-2; D uncertain. CDR1 and CDR2 from the germline V gene are MDHEN and SYDVKM. This CDR3 contains 11 residues. Trimming left V 6 bases short and J 1 base short, with 3 bases between. In DNA form, the CDR3 reads TGTGCCAGCAGGGTTAACTATGGCTACACCTTC. This codes for CASRVNYGYTF.

This clonotype is judged large. The CDR3 spells CASSLQGAFYEQYF. The CDR3 DNA follows: TGTGCCAGCAGCTTGCAGGGGGCTTTCTACGAGCAGTACTTC. V and J are TRBV5-4 and TRBJ2-7; TRBD1 matches at 8 bases. V shed 1 base, J shed 3 bases, and the junction held 3 bases outside the gene matches. Germline lookup yields CDR1 SGHNT and CDR2 YYREEE (reference sequence). The CDR3 extends over 14 amino acids.

This clonotype is judged large. This chain's CDR3 is CASSARLYNEQFF. CDR3 DNA sequence: TGTGCCAGCAGTGCGCGCCTCTACAATGAGCAGTTCTTC. The V call is TRBV6-1, the J call TRBJ2-1, with D hard to call. Germline CDR1 MNHNS, CDR2 SASEGT. The CDR3 runs to 13 residues. V was clipped by 4 bases and J by 3 bases, with 7 bases between them.

This clonotype was picked up a small number of times. The chain is built from TRBV12-3 or TRBV12-4 and TRBJ1-2, with D uncertain. CDR3 length: 15 residues. Trimming stripped 0 bases from V and 2 bases from J, with 10 bases between. The DNA of the CDR3 is TGTGCCAGCAGTTTAGCCCGGACGGGGAACTATGGCTACACCTTC. Protein product: CASSLARTGNYGYTF.

This clonotype is labeled medium-sized. The chain is built from TRBV12-5 and TRBJ2-7, with a tentative D call TRBD2 (6 bases). V shed 5 bases and J shed 5 bases, with 10 bases lying between them. Germline-derived CDR1 and CDR2 are LGHNT and FRNRAP. The CDR3 length is 12 residues. This CDR3 is CASGPGGNEQYF. CDR3 sequence (DNA): TGTGCTAGTGGTCCTGGGGGGAACGAGCAGTACTTC.

By share of the sample, this clonotype is large (0.1 to 1%). The V and J genes are TRBV5-6 and TRBJ1-2, with TRBD1 as a possible D gene (6 bases). With 0 bases removed from V and 7 bases from J, the gap between germline ends came to 22 bases. Germline V gives CDR1 SGHDT, CDR2 YYEEEE. The CDR3 sequence is 17 residues long. CDR3 nucleotide sequence: TGTGCCAGCAGCTTGGAGGTGAGCAGGGGAGTTGACGGTGGCTACACCTTC. It yields the protein CASSLEVSRGVDGGYTF.

Remarks on this clonotype: A read error may explain this, as a much larger clone is one base away. The DNA is omitted, as the CDR3 cannot be located on it reliably, and the CDR3 follows TCRdb's listing. The rearrangement links TRBV27 to TRBJ2-3; the DNA was not used to check the table's D call, TRBD2. 18 amino acids form the CDR3, both terminal residues included. Germline values: CDR1 MNHEY, CDR2 SMNVEV (reference sequence). This CDR3 is CASSTSTSGRVWGDTQYF.

This clonotype is large (0.1 to 1%) within its sample. This sequence joins TRBV20-1 and TRBJ2-6; 14 bases fit TRBD2. Germline V gene data show CDR1 as DFQATT and CDR2 as SNEGSKA (reference sequence). After removal of 1 base from V and 1 base from J, the junction contained 3 bases not matched to a gene. This CDR3 is built from 18 residues. The DNA of the CDR3 is TGCAGTGCTAGAGTCCGACTAGCGGGGGGGTCTGGGGCCAACGTCCTGACTTTC. Translated, it gives CSARVRLAGGSGANVLTF.

This clonotype has a single count. The chain recombines TRBV28 with TRBJ1-1, with D uncertain. Germline loops: CDR1 MDHEN, CDR2 SYDVKM. The CDR3 has 18 residues. The germline V and J ends were trimmed by 5 bases and 0 bases, with 22 bases remaining between them. The CDR3 reads CASSLIGPRAGLNTEAFF. For the CDR3, the DNA is TGTGCCAGCAGTCTTATAGGCCCTCGCGCAGGCCTGAACACTGAAGCTTTCTTT.

By share of the sample, this clonotype is medium-sized. V and J are TRBV6-2 or TRBV6-3 and TRBJ2-1, with D possibly being TRBD1 (6 bases). Per germline, CDR1 MNHEY and CDR2 SVGEGT. Trimming left V 4 bases short and J 12 bases short, with 19 bases between. The CDR3 spans 14 residues. This CDR3 is CASSSLGHSFGQFF. CDR3 sequence (DNA): TGTGCCAGCAGTTCTCTGGGACATTCTTTCGGGCAGTTCTTC.

A word on this clonotype: One end of the junction fails to match germline, which may point to a read error. The V call is TRBV5-6, the J call TRBJ2-2; possible D gene TRBD1, 5 bases. Germline lookup yields CDR1 SGHDT and CDR2 YYEEEE. The CDR3 covers 14 residues. In DNA form, the CDR3 reads TGCGCCAGCATGAGACAGAGCCTCACCGGGGAGCTGTTTTTT. Residues: CASMRQSLTGELFF. Full variable domain (missing parts from reference TRBV5-6 and TRBJ2-2): DAGVTQSPTHLIKTRGQQVTLRCSPKSGHDTVSWYQQALGQGPQFIFQYYEEEERQRGNFPDRFSGHQFPNYSSELNVNALLLGDSALYLCASMRQSLTGELFFGEGSRLTVL.

The V and J genes are TRBV6-5 and TRBJ2-2, with 11 nucleotides matching TRBD1. Germline CDR1 reads MNHEY; CDR2 reads SVGAGI. Germline trimming cut 8 bases from V and 3 bases from J; bases unmatched to any gene: 5. The CDR3 covers 15 residues. CDR3 nucleotides: TGTGCCAGCCGGACAGGGGGCGCCGACACCGGGGAGCTGTTTTTT. Its translation is CASRTGGADTGELFF.